This T cell receptor beta chain comes out of a study of T cells in Graves' hyperthyroidism and ophthalmopathy. Overall study context: Peripheral blood sampling occurred at initial diagnosis, before any treatment.

The V gene's germline CDR1 is MNHEY and CDR2 SMNVEV (reference sequence). This CDR3 region has 14 residues. V was pared by 5 bases and J by 4 bases, with 12 bases between. General observations from the study: Appearing also in blood were most of the thyroid clonotypes expanded above 0.001.

Researchers took RNA transcripts and amplified the TCR beta CDR3 regions from them. HTBI primers were the set used in a first-round RT-PCR of the TCR CDR3. TCRdb re-derived calls from the multiplex PCR reads in MiXCR, one entry per CDR3 protein. The data show roughly 580,000 distinct CDR3 sequences, about 14% seen once. The patients, who ranged from 18 to 65 in age, presented with newly diagnosed hyperthyroidism lasting under 2 months. Reasons for excluding patients were uncontrolled infection, other autoimmune disease, pregnancy or lactation. This clonotype was counted only a few times. Its specificity is not known.

The chain combines TRBV27 with TRBJ2-1; D not certain. This TCR came from a woman under 40 with Graves' hyperthyroidism that later progressed to Graves' ophthalmopathy. Source material: blood. The CDR3 protein is CASSLAVAYNEQFF. DNA for the CDR3: TGTGCCAGCAGTCTCGCAGTGGCGTACAATGAGCAGTTCTTC.